A single sample is the source of the 26 T cell receptor beta chains below, sequenced in a study of PD-1 blockade in classical Hodgkin lymphoma (dated by TCRdb to the early 2020s). The library was made by the immunoSEQ multiplex PCR assay. Held by TCRdb, this immuneACCESS table contains in-frame sequences only and omits some clones. Under half of the omission traces to an unresolved V gene where checked; the cause of the rest is unknown. Here the sample has roughly 13,000 clones; about nine tenths occur a single time. In total, the top ten clones hold 10% of the sample. In the paper's terms, the time point label means: cycle 1 day 1 (C1D1), immediately before nivolumab initiation. Every trial patient had relapsed after autologous stem cell transplantation, and cohorts A, B and C differed in prior brentuximab vedotin exposure. Sequencing used peripheral blood mononuclear cells (PBMCs), obtained at baseline. The receptor source for this set is a human donor with classical Hodgkin lymphoma.

In its sample, this clone was seen once. This chain uses TRBV5-1 with TRBJ2-5; TRBD2 matches 11 bases. Germline V gives CDR1 SGHRS, CDR2 YFSETQ. V lost 0 bases, J lost 2 bases, and 6 bases stayed unmatched. The CDR3 length is 17 residues. CDR3 DNA sequence: TGCGCCAGCAGCTTGGGTCCTCTAGCGGGGGGTCAAGAGACCCAGTACTTC. As protein: CASSLGPLAGGQETQYF.

The gene calls are TRBV19 and TRBJ2-1; the match to TRBD1 covers 7 bases. V was pared by 8 bases and J by 4 bases, with 2 bases of the junction left unmatched. Per germline, CDR1 LNHDA and CDR2 SQIVND (reference sequence). The CDR3 loop spans 12 amino acids. CDR3 in DNA: TGTGCCAGTGGGACAGCTTACAATGAGCAGTTCTTC. It translates to CASGTAYNEQFF.

The V and J genes are TRBV7-9 and TRBJ2-7; D remains unclear. This CDR3 is built from 13 residues. Germline lookup yields CDR1 SEHNR and CDR2 FQNEAQ (reference sequence). The V gene lost 1 base and the J gene lost 2 bases, with 6 bases spanning the gap. The CDR3 DNA sequence: TGTGCCAGCAGCTTAGGGCCGCCCTACGAGCAGTACTTC. It is translated as CASSLGPPYEQYF.

The rearrangement links TRBV7-8 to TRBJ2-7; no reliable D call. The germline V gene has CDR1 SGHVS and CDR2 FQNEAQ. This CDR3 has 15 amino acids. The germline V and J ends were trimmed by 1 base and 3 bases, with 13 bases remaining between them. Here the CDR3 DNA reads TGTGCCAGCAGCTTAGAGCTAGGTCCCAGCTACGAGCAGTACTTC. Its translation: CASSLELGPSYEQYF.

The rearrangement links TRBV6-6 to TRBJ2-3, with D possibly TRBD2 on 5 matching bases. Trimming shortened V by 4 bases and J by 4 bases, and 12 bases separated the two germline ends. Germline V CDR1 and CDR2: MNHNY, SVGAGI (reference sequence). This CDR3 spans 14 amino acids. As DNA, the CDR3 is TGTGCCAGCAGTTCCCCGACCGGGGCAGATACGCAGTATTTT. Amino acids: CASSSPTGADTQYF.

The V call is TRBV5-1, the J call TRBJ2-5, with 9 bases fitting TRBD1. The CDR3 loop spans 14 amino acids. With 6 bases clipped from V and 5 bases from J, the junction kept 8 bases outside the gene matches. CDR1 and CDR2 (germline): SGHRS, YFSETQ. Here the CDR3 reads CASTEQGAGETQYF. The DNA for the CDR3 is TGCGCCAGCACCGAACAGGGGGCCGGGGAGACCCAGTACTTC.

The chain carries TRBV2 and TRBJ2-2; 10 nucleotides agree with TRBD2. The CDR3 has 15 residues. With 2 bases clipped from V and 7 bases from J, the junction kept 4 bases outside the gene matches. Germline lookup yields CDR1 SNHLY and CDR2 FYNNEI. CDR3 sequence reads: CASSELAGEGGELFF. CDR3 coding DNA: TGTGCCAGCAGTGAACTAGCGGGGGAGGGCGGGGAGCTGTTTTTT.

The chain recombines TRBV7-2 with TRBJ1-1; D unclear. Looked up from germline, CDR1 is SGHTA and CDR2 is FQGNSA. The CDR3 runs 11 residues. V was cut by 5 bases and J by 3 bases, with 4 bases left in between. The CDR3 reads CASSTHTEAFF. The CDR3 DNA follows: TGTGCCAGCAGCACACACACTGAAGCTTTCTTT. The variable domain in full, with the rest retrieved from reference TRBV7-2 and TRBJ1-1, is GAGVSQSPSNKVTEKGKDVELRCDPISGHTALYWYRQSLGQGLEFLIYFQGNSAPDKSGLPSDRFSAERTGGSVSTLTIQRTQQEDSAVYLCASSTHTEAFFGQGTRLTVV.

CDR3 in amino acids: CASSPDRGPFNEKLFF. CDR3 coding DNA: TGTGCCAGCAGCCCGGACAGGGGGCCCTTTAATGAAAAACTGTTTTTT. This chain links TRBV11-2 with TRBJ1-4, with 11 bases identical to TRBD1. J gave up 4 bases and V 5 bases, and 6 bases lay outside the gene matches. Germline CDR1 reads SGHAT; CDR2 reads FQNNGV. The CDR3 contains 16 residues.

The chain has TRBV5-6 and TRBJ2-3; 7 bases align to TRBD2. Germline CDR1 SGHDT, CDR2 YYEEEE. Trimming cost V 3 bases and J 3 bases; bases outside gene matches: 7. The CDR3 covers 15 residues. CDR3 nucleotides: TGTGCCAGCAGCTATGGGGGGGATCTGACAGATACGCAGTATTTT. Its protein is CASSYGGDLTDTQYF.

The chain recombines TRBV5-1 with TRBJ2-7, with 7 positions matching TRBD2. CDR3 size: 14 residues. V was pared by 4 bases and J by 2 bases, with 6 bases of the junction left unmatched. Per the germline V gene, CDR1 is SGHRS and CDR2 is YFSETQ. The CDR3 loop is CASSGSGEAYEQYF. CDR3 DNA sequence: TGCGCCAGCAGCGGGAGCGGGGAGGCCTACGAGCAGTACTTC.

This clone was seen once. Its ends do not fully match the called genes, so a read error is possible. The chain recombines TRBV5-1 with TRBJ1-1; D is uncertain. Germline V gives CDR1 SGHRS, CDR2 YFSETQ. The CDR3 contains 14 residues. The CDR3 coding sequence is TGCGCCGGCAGCTTGAAGTCCATGAACACTGAAGCTTTCTTT. Translated: CAGSLKSMNTEAFF. The complete variable domain, with remaining parts taken from reference TRBV5-1 and TRBJ1-1, reads KAGVTQTPRYLIKTRGQQVTLSCSPISGHRSVSWYQQTPGQGLQFLFEYFSETQRNKGNFPGRFSGRQFSNSRSEMNVSTLELGDSALYLCAGSLKSMNTEAFFGQGTRLTVV.

The rearrangement uses TRBV25-1 and TRBJ2-7; D is undetermined. The length of the CDR3 is 13 residues. Germline CDR1 is MGHDK and CDR2 is SYGVNS. V lost 4 bases to trimming and J lost 6 bases, with 13 bases between them. The CDR3: CASSAPRDSEQYF. The CDR3 nucleotides are TGTGCCAGCAGTGCCCCAAGGGATTCCGAGCAGTACTTC.

The chain has TRBV5-1 and TRBJ1-2; TRBD1 might be the D (5 bases). Germline V gives CDR1 SGHRS, CDR2 YFSETQ. The CDR3 runs to 14 residues. Trimming removed 1 base from V and 2 bases from J, with 9 bases in between. The CDR3 DNA is TGCGCCAGCAGCTTGCAGACAGAGAACTATGGCTACACCTTC. Translated: CASSLQTENYGYTF.

This rearrangement joins TRBV19 to TRBJ2-2; D might be TRBD1 or TRBD2, each matching 6 bases. The CDR3 consists of 15 residues. Per germline, CDR1 LNHDA and CDR2 SQIVND (reference sequence). Trimming shortened V by 4 bases and J by 4 bases, and 13 bases separated the two germline ends. CDR3 amino acids: CASSRDGGATGELFF. Here the CDR3 DNA reads TGTGCCAGTAGTAGGGACGGGGGCGCCACCGGGGAGCTGTTTTTT. Supplemented by reference TRBV19 and TRBJ2-2, the full variable domain reads DGGITQSPKYLFRKEGQNVTLSCEQNLNHDAMYWYRQDPGQGLRLIYYSQIVNDFQKGDIAEGYSVSREKKESFPLTVTSAQKNPTAFYLCASSRDGGATGELFFGEGSRLTVL.

The gene calls are TRBV5-6 and TRBJ2-5; tentative D call: TRBD2 (5 bases). Germline CDR1 reads SGHDT; CDR2 reads YYEEEE. The V gene lost 4 bases and the J gene lost 5 bases, with 27 bases spanning the gap. This CDR3 has 18 residues. The CDR3 region is CASSRHVFGLQTPETQYF. The CDR3 DNA reads TGTGCCAGCAGCCGACACGTATTTGGACTCCAAACTCCCGAGACCCAGTACTTC.

The chain is built from TRBV5-1 and TRBJ2-5; D is possibly TRBD2 (5 bases). This CDR3 contains 14 residues. V dropped 4 bases and J dropped 1 base, with 11 bases sitting between them. CDR1 is SGHRS and CDR2 is YFSETQ in the germline V gene. The CDR3 protein is CASSAGNLQETQYF. The DNA for the CDR3 is TGCGCCAGCAGCGCCGGGAACCTCCAAGAGACCCAGTACTTC.

The J gene is TRBJ2-5, the V gene TRBV6-5, with 10 nucleotides matching TRBD1. Trimming removed 6 bases from V and 7 bases from J; junction bases left unmatched: 8. In germline, CDR1 is MNHEY, CDR2 SVGAGI. This CDR3 comprises 14 residues. CDR3 in amino acids: CASRPDRGRGTQYF. In nucleotides, the CDR3 is TGTGCCAGCAGACCCGACAGGGGGCGAGGGACCCAGTACTTC.

V is TRBV5-1 and J is TRBJ2-7; TRBD2 matches 7 bases. V lost 0 bases, J lost 6 bases, and 9 bases stayed unmatched. CDR1 is SGHRS, CDR2 YFSETQ, per germline. This CDR3 spans 15 amino acids. The CDR3 DNA reads as TGCGCCAGCAGCTTGGATCGGTCAGGGAGGGGCGAGCAGTACTTC. Its protein is CASSLDRSGRGEQYF.

This sequence joins TRBV5-4 and TRBJ1-2; D is uncertain. V lost 1 base, J lost 4 bases, and 8 bases lay in between. The length of the CDR3 is 13 residues. Germline V gene data show CDR1 as SGHNT and CDR2 as YYREEE (reference sequence). DNA for the CDR3: TGTGCCAGCAGCTTGTTGTCAGGCTATGGCTACACCTTC. Its translation: CASSLLSGYGYTF.

The chain is built from TRBV18 and TRBJ2-7; a weak D match, TRBD1 (5 bases). The CDR3 consists of 13 residues. The V end lost 0 bases, the J end lost 4 bases, and 7 bases lay between the germline ends. Germline V gives CDR1 KGHSH, CDR2 LQKENI. The CDR3: CASSPPKGYEQYF. In DNA, the CDR3 is TGTGCCAGCTCACCACCGAAGGGGTACGAGCAGTACTTC.

This chain connects TRBV19 to TRBJ2-2; 7 nucleotides align to TRBD1. The V segment lost 10 bases and the J segment 4 bases; nucleotides outside the gene matches: 6. The CDR3 is made up of 13 amino acids. Germline values: CDR1 LNHDA, CDR2 SQIVND (reference sequence). This CDR3 is CAIRQGPTGELFF. CDR3 nucleotide sequence: TGTGCCATTAGACAGGGCCCCACCGGGGAGCTGTTTTTT.

J is TRBJ1-1 and V is TRBV6-1; 7 bases align to TRBD1. CDR3 length equals 11 residues. The germline V gene has CDR1 MNHNS and CDR2 SASEGT. The J segment lost 11 bases and the V segment lost 6 bases, leaving 6 bases of the junction unmatched. DNA of the CDR3: TGTGCCAGCAGACGAGGGGGCTTGGCTTTCTTT. Translated, it gives CASRRGGLAFF.

This chain links TRBV28 with TRBJ1-4, with TRBD1 matching over 9 bases. This CDR3 spans 16 amino acids. In germline, CDR1 is MDHEN, CDR2 SYDVKM. Trimming removed 6 bases from V and 8 bases from J; junction bases left unmatched: 13. The CDR3 reads CASRPRLTGGGEKLFF. The CDR3 DNA sequence: TGTGCCAGCAGGCCACGACTCACAGGGGGCGGCGAAAAACTGTTTTTT.

The CDR3 DNA reads TGCGCCAGCAGCTTGGACGGCAGGGGGAACACAGATACGCAGTATTTT. Residues: CASSLDGRGNTDTQYF. The chain joins TRBV5-1 to TRBJ2-3; 7 bases are a match to TRBD1. CDR1 is SGHRS, CDR2 YFSETQ, per germline. This CDR3 comprises 16 residues. J lost 2 bases, V lost 0 bases, and 6 bases had no gene match. The entire variable domain, with the rest obtained from reference TRBV5-1 and TRBJ2-3, is as follows: KAGVTQTPRYLIKTRGQQVTLSCSPISGHRSVSWYQQTPGQGLQFLFEYFSETQRNKGNFPGRFSGRQFSNSRSEMNVSTLELGDSALYLCASSLDGRGNTDTQYFGPGTRLTVL.

V gene TRBV7-6 combines with J gene TRBJ2-7; the D call may be TRBD1 or TRBD2 (5 bases each). Trimming removed 5 bases from V and 6 bases from J, with 23 bases in between. This CDR3 spans 16 amino acids. Germline-derived CDR1 and CDR2 are SGHVS and FNYEAQ. CDR3: CASSITVRDRIPEQYF. The CDR3 bases are TGTGCCAGCAGCATTACTGTACGGGACCGTATTCCCGAGCAGTACTTC.